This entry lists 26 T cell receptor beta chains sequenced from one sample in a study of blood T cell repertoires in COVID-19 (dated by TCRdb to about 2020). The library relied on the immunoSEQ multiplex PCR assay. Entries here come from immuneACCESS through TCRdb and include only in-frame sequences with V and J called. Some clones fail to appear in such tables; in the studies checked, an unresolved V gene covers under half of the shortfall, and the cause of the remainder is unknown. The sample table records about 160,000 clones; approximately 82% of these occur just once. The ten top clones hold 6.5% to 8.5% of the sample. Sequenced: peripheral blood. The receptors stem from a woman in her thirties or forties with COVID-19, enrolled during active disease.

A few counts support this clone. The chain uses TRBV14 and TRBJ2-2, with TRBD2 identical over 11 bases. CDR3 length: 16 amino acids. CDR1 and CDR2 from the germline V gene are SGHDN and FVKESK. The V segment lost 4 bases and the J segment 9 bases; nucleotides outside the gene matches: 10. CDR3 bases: TGTGCCAGCAGCCCAGAACTAGCGGGAGTGTTCAGGGAGCTGTTTTTT. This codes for CASSPELAGVFRELFF.

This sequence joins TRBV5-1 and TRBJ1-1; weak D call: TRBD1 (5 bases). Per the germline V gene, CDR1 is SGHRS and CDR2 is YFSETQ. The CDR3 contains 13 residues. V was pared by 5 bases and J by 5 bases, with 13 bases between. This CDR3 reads CASRSGRGTEAFF. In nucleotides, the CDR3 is TGCGCCAGCAGATCTGGTCGGGGGACTGAAGCTTTCTTT.

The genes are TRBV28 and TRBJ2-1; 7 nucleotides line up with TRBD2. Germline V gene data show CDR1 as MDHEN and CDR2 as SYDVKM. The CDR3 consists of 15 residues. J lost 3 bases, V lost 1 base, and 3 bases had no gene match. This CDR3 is CASSLLRTSYNEQFF. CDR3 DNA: TGTGCCAGCAGTTTATTGCGGACTAGCTACAATGAGCAGTTCTTC.

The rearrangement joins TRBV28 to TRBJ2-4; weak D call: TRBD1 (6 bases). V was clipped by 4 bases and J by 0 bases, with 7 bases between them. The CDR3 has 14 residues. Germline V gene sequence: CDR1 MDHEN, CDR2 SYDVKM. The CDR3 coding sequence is TGTGCCAGCAGTTCACAGGGAGCCAAAAACATTCAGTACTTC. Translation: CASSSQGAKNIQYF.

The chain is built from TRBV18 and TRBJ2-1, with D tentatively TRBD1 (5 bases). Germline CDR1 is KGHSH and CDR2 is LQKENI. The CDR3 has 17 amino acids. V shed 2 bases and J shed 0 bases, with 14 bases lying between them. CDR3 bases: TGTGCCAGCTCACCAAAGGGGCGGACGTCCTCCTACAATGAGCAGTTCTTC. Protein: CASSPKGRTSSYNEQFF.

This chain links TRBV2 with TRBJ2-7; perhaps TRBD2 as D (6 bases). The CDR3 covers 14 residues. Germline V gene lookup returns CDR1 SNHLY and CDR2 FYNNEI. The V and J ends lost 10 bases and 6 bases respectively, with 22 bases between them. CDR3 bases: TGTGCCACATGGAGGGACCGCAGCAGCTCCGAGCAGTACTTC. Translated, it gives CATWRDRSSSEQYF.

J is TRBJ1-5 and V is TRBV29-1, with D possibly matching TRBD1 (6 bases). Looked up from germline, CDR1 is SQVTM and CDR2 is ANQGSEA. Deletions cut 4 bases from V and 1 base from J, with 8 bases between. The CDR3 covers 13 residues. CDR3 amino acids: CSVVTGSNQPQHF. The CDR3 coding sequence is TGCAGCGTTGTTACAGGGAGCAATCAGCCCCAGCATTTT.

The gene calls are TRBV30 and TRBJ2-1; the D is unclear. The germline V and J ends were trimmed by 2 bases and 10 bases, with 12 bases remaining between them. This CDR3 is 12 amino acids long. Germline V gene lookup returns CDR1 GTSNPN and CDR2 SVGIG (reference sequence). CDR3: CAWSTGSWEQFF. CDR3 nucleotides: TGTGCCTGGAGTACTGGTTCCTGGGAGCAGTTCTTC.

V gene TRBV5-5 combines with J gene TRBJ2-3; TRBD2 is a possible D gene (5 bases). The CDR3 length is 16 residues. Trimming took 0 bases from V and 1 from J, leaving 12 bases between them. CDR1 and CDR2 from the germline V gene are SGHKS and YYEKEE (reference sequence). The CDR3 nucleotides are TGTGCCAGCAGCTTGGACCTGGGAGAGGGCACAGATACGCAGTATTTT. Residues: CASSLDLGEGTDTQYF.

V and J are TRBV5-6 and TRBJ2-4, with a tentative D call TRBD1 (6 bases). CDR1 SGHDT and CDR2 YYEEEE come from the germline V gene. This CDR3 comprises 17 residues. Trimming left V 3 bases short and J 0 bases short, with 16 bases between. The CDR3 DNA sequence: TGTGCCAGCAGCTCGAGGGGATGGACAGCAGCCAAAAACATTCAGTACTTC. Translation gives CASSSRGWTAAKNIQYF.

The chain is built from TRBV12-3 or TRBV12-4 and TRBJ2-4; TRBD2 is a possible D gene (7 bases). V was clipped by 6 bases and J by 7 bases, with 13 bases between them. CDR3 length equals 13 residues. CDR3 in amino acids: CASRGGGANIQYF. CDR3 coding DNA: TGTGCCAGCAGAGGGGGGGGCGCGAACATTCAGTACTTC.

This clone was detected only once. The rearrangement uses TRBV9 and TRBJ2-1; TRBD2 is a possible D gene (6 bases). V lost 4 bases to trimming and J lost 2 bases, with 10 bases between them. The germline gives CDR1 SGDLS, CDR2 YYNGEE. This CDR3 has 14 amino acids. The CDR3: CASSPRLAYNEQFF. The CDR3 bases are TGTGCCAGCAGCCCCAGACTAGCCTACAATGAGCAGTTCTTC. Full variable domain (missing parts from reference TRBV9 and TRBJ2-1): DSGVTQTPKHLITATGQRVTLRCSPRSGDLSVYWYQQSLDQGLQFLIQYYNGEERAKGNILERFSAQQFPDLHSELNLSSLELGDSALYFCASSPRLAYNEQFFGPGTRLTVL.

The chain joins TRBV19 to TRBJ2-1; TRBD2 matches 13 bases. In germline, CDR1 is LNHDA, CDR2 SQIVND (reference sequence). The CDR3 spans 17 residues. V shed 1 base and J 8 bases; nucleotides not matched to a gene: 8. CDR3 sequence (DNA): TGTGCCAGTAGTATAGGGATGGGGACTAGCGGGAACTATGAGCAGTTCTTC. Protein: CASSIGMGTSGNYEQFF. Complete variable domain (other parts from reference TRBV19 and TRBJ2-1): DGGITQSPKYLFRKEGQNVTLSCEQNLNHDAMYWYRQDPGQGLRLIYYSQIVNDFQKGDIAEGYSVSREKKESFPLTVTSAQKNPTAFYLCASSIGMGTSGNYEQFFGPGTRLTVL.

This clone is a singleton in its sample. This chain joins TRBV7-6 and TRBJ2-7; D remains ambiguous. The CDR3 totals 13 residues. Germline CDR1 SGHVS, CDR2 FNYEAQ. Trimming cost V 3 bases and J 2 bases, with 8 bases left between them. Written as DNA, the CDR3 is TGTGCCAGCAGCTTGCGCGAAGCCTACGAGCAGTACTTC. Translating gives CASSLREAYEQYF.

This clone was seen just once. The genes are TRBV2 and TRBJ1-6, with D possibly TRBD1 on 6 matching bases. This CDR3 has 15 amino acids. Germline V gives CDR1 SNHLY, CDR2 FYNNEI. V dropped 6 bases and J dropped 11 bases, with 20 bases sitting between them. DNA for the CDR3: TGTGCCAGCAGGAGCGGACAGCCCGGTATGGCACCCCTCCACTTT. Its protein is CASRSGQPGMAPLHF. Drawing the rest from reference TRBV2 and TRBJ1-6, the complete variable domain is EPEVTQTPSHQVTQMGQEVILRCVPISNHLYFYWYRQILGQKVEFLVSFYNNEISEKSEIFDDQFSVERPDGSNFTLKIRSTKLEDSAMYFCASRSGQPGMAPLHFGNGTRLTVT.

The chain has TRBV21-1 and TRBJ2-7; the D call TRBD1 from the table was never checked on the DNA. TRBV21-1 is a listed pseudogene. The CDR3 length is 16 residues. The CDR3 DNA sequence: TGTGCCAGCAGCAAAGCGCTGGCAGGTTCGTCCTACGAGCAGTACGTC. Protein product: CASSKALAGSSYEQYV.

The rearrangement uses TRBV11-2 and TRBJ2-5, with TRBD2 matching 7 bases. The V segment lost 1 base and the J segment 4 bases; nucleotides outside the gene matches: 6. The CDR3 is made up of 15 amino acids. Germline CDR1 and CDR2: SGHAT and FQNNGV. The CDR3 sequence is CASSLAGGNLETQYF. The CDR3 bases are TGTGCCAGCAGCTTAGCGGGAGGAAACTTAGAGACCCAGTACTTC.

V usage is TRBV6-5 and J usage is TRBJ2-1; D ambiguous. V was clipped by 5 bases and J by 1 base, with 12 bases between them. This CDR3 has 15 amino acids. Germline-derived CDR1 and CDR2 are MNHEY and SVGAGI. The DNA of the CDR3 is TGTGCCAGCAGTCAATATCTAGGATCCTACAATGAGCAGTTCTTC. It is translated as CASSQYLGSYNEQFF.

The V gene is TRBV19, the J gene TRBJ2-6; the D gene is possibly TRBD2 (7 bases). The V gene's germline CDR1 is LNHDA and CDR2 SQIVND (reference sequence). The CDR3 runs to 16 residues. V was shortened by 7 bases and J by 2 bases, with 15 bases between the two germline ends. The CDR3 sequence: CASMVRGAPGANVLTF. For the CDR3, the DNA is TGTGCCAGTATGGTACGGGGGGCGCCTGGGGCCAACGTCCTGACTTTC.

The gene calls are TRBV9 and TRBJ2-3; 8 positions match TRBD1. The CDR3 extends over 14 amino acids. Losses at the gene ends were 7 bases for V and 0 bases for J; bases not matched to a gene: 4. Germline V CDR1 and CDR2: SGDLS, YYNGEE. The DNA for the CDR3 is TGTGCCAGCGGCGGACAGGGAAGCACAGATACGCAGTATTTT. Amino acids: CASGGQGSTDTQYF.

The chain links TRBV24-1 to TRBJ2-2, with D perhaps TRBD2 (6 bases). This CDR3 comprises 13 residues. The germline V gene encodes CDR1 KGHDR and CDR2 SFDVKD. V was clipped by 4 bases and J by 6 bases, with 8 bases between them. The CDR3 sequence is CATSELAAGELFF. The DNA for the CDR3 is TGTGCCACCAGTGAGTTAGCGGCCGGGGAGCTGTTTTTT.

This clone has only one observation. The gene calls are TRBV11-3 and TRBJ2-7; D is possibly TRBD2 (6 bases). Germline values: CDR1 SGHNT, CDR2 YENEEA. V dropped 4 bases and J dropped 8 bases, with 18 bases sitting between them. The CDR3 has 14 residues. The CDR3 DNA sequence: TGTGCCAGCAGCTGGCTAGCGATGGTCGTTCAGCAGTACTTC. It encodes CASSWLAMVVQQYF.

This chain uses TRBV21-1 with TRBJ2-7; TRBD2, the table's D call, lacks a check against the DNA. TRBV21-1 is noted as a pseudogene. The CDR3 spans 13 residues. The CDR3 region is CAITGGRAYEQYF. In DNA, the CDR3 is TGTGCCATAACGGGCGGGAGGGCCTACGAGCAGTACTTC.

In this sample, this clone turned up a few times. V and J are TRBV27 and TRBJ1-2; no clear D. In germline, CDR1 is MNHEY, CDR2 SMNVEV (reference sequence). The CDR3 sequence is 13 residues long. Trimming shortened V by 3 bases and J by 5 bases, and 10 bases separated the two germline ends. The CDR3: CASSFGPAYGYTF. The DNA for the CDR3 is TGTGCCAGCAGTTTTGGCCCCGCATATGGCTACACCTTC.

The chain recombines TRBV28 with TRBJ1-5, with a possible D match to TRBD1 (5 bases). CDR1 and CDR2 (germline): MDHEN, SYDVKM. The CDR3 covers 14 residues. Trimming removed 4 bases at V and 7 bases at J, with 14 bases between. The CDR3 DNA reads TGTGCCAGCAGTTGGGAGGGGTTTTGGCAGCCCCAGCATTTT. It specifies CASSWEGFWQPQHF.

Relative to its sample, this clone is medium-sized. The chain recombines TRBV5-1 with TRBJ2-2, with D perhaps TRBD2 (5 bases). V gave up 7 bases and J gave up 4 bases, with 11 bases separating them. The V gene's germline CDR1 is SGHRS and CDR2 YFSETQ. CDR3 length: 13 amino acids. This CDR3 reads CASAPEGTGELFF. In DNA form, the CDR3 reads TGCGCCAGCGCACCCGAGGGCACCGGGGAGCTGTTTTTT.